This TCR beta chain emerged from a study of stem cell transplantation in POMP-related autoinflammatory disease. Overall study: CD8+ T cells were low and CD4+ cells naive-skewed before transplant. Study conclusions and caveats: Across all analyzed T-cell subsets, patients with PRAID tended toward reduced diversity and increased clonality. Unique TRB V-J gene pairings were limited in number in patients with PRAID.

This clone showed up just once. Its antigen is not identified. Prominent immunodeficiency with autoinflammation defined PRAID. Clones were read by immunoSEQ multiplex PCR, and TCRdb kept only the in-frame ones, dropping some. Among 25,000 to 40,000 clones listed, approximately 86% were seen once. This CDR3 contains 17 residues. Per the germline V gene, CDR1 is SGHTA and CDR2 is FQGNSA. After removal of 4 bases from V and 1 base from J, the junction contained 10 bases not matched to a gene. The TCR was taken from a human donor with POMP-related autoinflammation and immune dysregulation (PRAID). The sample consisted of CD4+ T cells from PBMCs, taken before stem cell transplantation. The chain links TRBV7-2 to TRBJ1-1; TRBD1 matches 9 bases. The CDR3 DNA sequence: TGTGCCAGCAGCTCCTCTTACAGGGGGCGATGGAACACTGAAGCTTTCTTT. Protein product: CASSSSYRGRWNTEAFF.